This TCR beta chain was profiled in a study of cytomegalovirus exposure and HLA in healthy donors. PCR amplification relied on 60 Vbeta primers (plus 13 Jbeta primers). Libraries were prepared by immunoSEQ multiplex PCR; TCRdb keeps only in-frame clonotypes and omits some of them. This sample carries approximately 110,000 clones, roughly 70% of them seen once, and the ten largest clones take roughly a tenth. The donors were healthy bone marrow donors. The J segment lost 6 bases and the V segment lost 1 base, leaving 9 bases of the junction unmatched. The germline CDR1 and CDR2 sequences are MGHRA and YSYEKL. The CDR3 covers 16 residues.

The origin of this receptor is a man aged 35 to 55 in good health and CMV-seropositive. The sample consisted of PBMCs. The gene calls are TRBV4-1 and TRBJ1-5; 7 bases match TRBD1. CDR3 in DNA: TGCGCCAGCAGCCAAGTGACAGGGTCGCTAGGTCAGCCCCAGCATTTT. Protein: CASSQVTGSLGQPQHF.